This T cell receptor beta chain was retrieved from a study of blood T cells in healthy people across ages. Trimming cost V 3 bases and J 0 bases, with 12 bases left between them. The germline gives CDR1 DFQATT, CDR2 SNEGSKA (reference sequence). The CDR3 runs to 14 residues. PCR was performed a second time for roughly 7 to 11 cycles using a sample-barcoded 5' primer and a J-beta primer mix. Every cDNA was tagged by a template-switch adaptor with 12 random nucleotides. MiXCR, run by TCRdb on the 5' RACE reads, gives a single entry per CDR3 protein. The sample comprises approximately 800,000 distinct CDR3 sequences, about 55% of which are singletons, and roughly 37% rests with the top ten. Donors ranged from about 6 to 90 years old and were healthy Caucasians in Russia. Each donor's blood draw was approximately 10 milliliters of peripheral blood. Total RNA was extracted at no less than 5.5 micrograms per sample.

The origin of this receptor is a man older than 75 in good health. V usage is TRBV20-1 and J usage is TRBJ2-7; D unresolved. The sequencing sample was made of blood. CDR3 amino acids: CSARRDPSSYEQYF. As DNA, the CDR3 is TGCAGTGCTAGGCGAGACCCAAGCTCCTACGAGCAGTACTTC.